What follows are 6 T cell receptor beta chains derived from one specimen sequenced in a study of cytomegalovirus exposure and HLA in healthy donors. Sequencing used immunoSEQ multiplex PCR; TCRdb keeps in-frame clones, though not all of them. The sample consists of 150,000 to 250,000 clones, approximately 78% of them appearing once. Specimen: PBMCs. The receptors were gathered from a woman aged 30 to 39 in good health and CMV-seronegative.

The chain links TRBV5-1 to TRBJ2-6; D may be TRBD1 (6 bases). The CDR3 consists of 17 residues. V was trimmed by 3 bases and J by 0 bases, leaving 13 bases between them. The V gene's germline CDR1 is SGHRS and CDR2 YFSETQ. The DNA for the CDR3 is TGCGCCAGCAGCTCTAACGGACAGTCCTCTGGGGCCAACGTCCTGACTTTC. This translates into CASSSNGQSSGANVLTF.

The CDR3 reads CASSPAQGFYEQYF. In DNA, the CDR3 is TGTGCCAGCTCACCGGCCCAGGGCTTCTACGAGCAGTACTTC. J is TRBJ2-7 and V is TRBV18; weak D call: TRBD1 (5 bases). With 3 bases removed from V and 3 bases from J, the gap between germline ends came to 12 bases. The CDR3 consists of 14 residues. Germline loops: CDR1 KGHSH, CDR2 LQKENI.

This chain joins TRBV5-1 and TRBJ2-3; TRBD1 might be the D (5 bases). Germline values: CDR1 SGHRS, CDR2 YFSETQ. The CDR3 totals 13 residues. V was pared by 4 bases and J by 3 bases, with 9 bases between. The CDR3 region is CASSPHRTDTQYF. The CDR3 region has the DNA TGCGCCAGCAGCCCCCACAGGACAGATACGCAGTATTTT.

The genes are TRBV12-5 and TRBJ1-2; TRBD1 aligns across 9 bases. CDR1 is LGHNT, CDR2 FRNRAP, per germline. The CDR3 is made up of 13 amino acids. V shed 1 base, J shed 6 bases, and the junction held 0 bases outside the gene matches. DNA for the CDR3: TGTGCTAGTGGTTTGGGGACAGGGGATGGCTACACCTTC. It codes for CASGLGTGDGYTF.

The chain is built from TRBV2 and TRBJ1-1; D not certain. CDR1 is SNHLY and CDR2 is FYNNEI in the germline V gene. This CDR3 has 14 residues. V lost 6 bases and J lost 1, with 12 bases in between. The CDR3 nucleotides read TGTGCCAGCAGATCAATGAGGAGGAACACTGAAGCTTTCTTT. Translation gives CASRSMRRNTEAFF. Drawing the rest from reference TRBV2 and TRBJ1-1, the complete variable domain is EPEVTQTPSHQVTQMGQEVILRCVPISNHLYFYWYRQILGQKVEFLVSFYNNEISEKSEIFDDQFSVERPDGSNFTLKIRSTKLEDSAMYFCASRSMRRNTEAFFGQGTRLTVV.

This chain links TRBV2 with TRBJ2-5; 7 bases agree with TRBD1. V dropped 6 bases and J dropped 7; count of bases not matched to a gene: 11. Germline loops: CDR1 SNHLY, CDR2 FYNNEI. The CDR3 consists of 14 residues. Here the CDR3 reads CASSRDRALGTQYF. The DNA for the CDR3 is TGTGCCAGCAGCCGCGACAGGGCTTTAGGGACCCAGTACTTC.